Listed below are T cell receptor beta chains from one sample, sequenced in a study of regulatory T cells in long-lasting Graves disease. MiXCR, applied by TCRdb to the multiplex PCR reads, yields one record per CDR3 protein. The sample has around 400,000 distinct CDR3 sequences, about 16% seen once. The sequencing here drew on peripheral blood mononuclear cells (PBMCs), taken at new diagnosis, from a patient treated with antithyroid drugs. The receptors originated from a female donor with Graves disease. CDR3s include the opening cysteine and the closing phenylalanine or tryptophan. The D gene is left open where the match is weak. For some rows the clone size is stated as once, few or many, or as a class when expanded; others skip it.

V gene,D gene,clone size,J gene,CDR3 protein,CDR3 DNA
TRBV7-9,-,many,TRBJ1-4,CASSPIKAATNEKLFF,TGTGCCAGCAGCCCCATCAAGGCAGCGACTAATGAAAAACTGTTTTTT
TRBV2,-,many,TRBJ1-2,CASRDYGYTF,TGTGCCAGCAGGGACTATGGCTACACCTTC
TRBV27,-,many,TRBJ2-1,CASSLFGVGNEQFF,TGTGCCAGCAGTTTATTCGGGGTGGGGAATGAGCAGTTCTTC
TRBV28,TRBD1,many,TRBJ2-5,CASSLSPADRGETQYF,TGTGCCAGCAGTTTAAGTCCCGCCGACAGGGGCGAGACCCAGTACTTC
TRBV18,-,-,TRBJ1-1,CASSPNQGEGTEAFF,TGTGCCAGCTCACCCAACCAGGGTGAAGGCACTGAAGCTTTCTTT
TRBV6-2/TRBV6-3,-,many,TRBJ1-5,CASSPRGRLGNQPQHF,TGTGCCAGCAGTCCTCGAGGGCGTTTGGGCAATCAGCCCCAGCATTTT
TRBV2,-,many,TRBJ1-5,CASRLGLGSNQPQHF,TGTGCCAGCAGGTTAGGTCTGGGCAGCAATCAGCCCCAGCATTTT
TRBV4-1,TRBD2,few,TRBJ2-7,CASSQQITSGSSYEQYF,TGCGCCAGCAGCCAACAGATCACTAGCGGGAGTTCGTACGAGCAGTACTTC
TRBV2,TRBD2,-,TRBJ2-4,CASSPLRSGGATLGKNIQYF,TGTGCCAGCTCACCACTTCGAAGCGGGGGGGCCACCCTGGGCAAAAACATTCAGTACTTC
TRBV5-1,-,few,TRBJ2-5,CASSLSWGEEETQYF,TGCGCCAGCAGCTTGAGCTGGGGAGAGGAAGAGACCCAGTACTTC
TRBV6-1,-,many,TRBJ2-3,CASSPTLQVTDTQYF,TGTGCCAGCAGCCCGACACTTCAGGTGACAGATACGCAGTATTTT
TRBV12-5,-,few,TRBJ2-2,CASIGLVTGELFF,TGTGCTAGCATAGGGCTGGTCACCGGGGAGCTGTTTTTT
TRBV13,-,many,TRBJ1-1,CASRPLQGNTEAFF,TGTGCCAGCAGACCGCTACAGGGGAACACTGAAGCTTTCTTT
TRBV12-3/TRBV12-4,-,few,TRBJ2-7,CASSRAGQGFYEQYF,TGTGCCAGCAGCAGGGCTGGGCAGGGCTTCTACGAGCAGTACTTC
TRBV4-3,TRBD1,many,TRBJ1-2,CASSHGADRDSGYTF,TGCGCCAGCAGCCACGGCGCAGACAGGGACTCTGGCTACACCTTC
TRBV3-1,-,many,TRBJ2-7,CASSQGIAYEQYF,TGTGCCAGCAGCCAGGGTATAGCCTACGAGCAGTACTTC
TRBV2,-,many,TRBJ1-1,CASSEASKYTEAFF,TGTGCCAGCAGTGAAGCCAGCAAATACACTGAAGCTTTCTTT
TRBV12-3/TRBV12-4,-,many,TRBJ2-7,CASSYIAEGAYEQYF,TGTGCCAGCAGTTATATAGCGGAGGGGGCCTACGAGCAGTACTTC
TRBV29-1,-,few,TRBJ2-2,CSAPGASDTGELFF,TGCAGCGCCCCCGGAGCATCCGACACCGGGGAGCTGTTTTTT
TRBV6-1,-,-,TRBJ1-2,CASIRQNYGYTF,TGTGCCAGCATAAGACAGAACTATGGCTACACCTTC
TRBV7-6,TRBD2,many,TRBJ2-7,CASSPVGSSGSSEQYF,TGTGCCAGCAGCCCGGTAGGGTCCAGCGGGAGTTCCGAGCAGTACTTC
TRBV9,-,many,TRBJ1-1,CASSVEGEMNTEAFF,TGTGCCAGCAGCGTAGAAGGGGAGATGAACACTGAAGCTTTCTTT
TRBV30,-,-,TRBJ2-6,CAWSVTGANVLTF,TGTGCCTGGAGTGTAACTGGGGCCAACGTCCTGACTTTC
TRBV14,TRBD1,many,TRBJ1-5,CASSQEKMGRGRIGNQPQHF,TGTGCCAGCAGCCAAGAGAAAATGGGCAGGGGGCGAATTGGCAATCAGCCCCAGCATTTT
TRBV12-3/TRBV12-4,-,many,TRBJ2-5,CASSLRPRSGETQYF,TGTGCCAGCAGTTTAAGGCCGAGGTCTGGAGAGACCCAGTACTTC
TRBV2,-,many,TRBJ1-2,CASRVTGNYGYTF,TGTGCCAGCAGGGTGACCGGGAACTATGGCTACACCTTC
TRBV12-3/TRBV12-4,-,many,TRBJ1-2,CASSQGPGDGYTF,TGTGCCAGCAGTCAGGGACCCGGCGATGGCTACACCTTC
TRBV7-2,TRBD2,many,TRBJ2-7,CASSLQAGGPYEQYF,TGTGCCAGCAGCTTACAAGCGGGAGGGCCGTACGAGCAGTACTTC
TRBV20-1,-,-,TRBJ2-4,CSVPRRAKNIQYF,TGCAGTGTCCCTCGGCGTGCCAAAAACATTCAGTACTTC
TRBV28,TRBD1,many,TRBJ1-2,CASSLGQEWNGYTF,TGTGCCAGCAGCCTCGGACAGGAGTGGAATGGCTACACCTTC
TRBV12-3/TRBV12-4,-,many,TRBJ1-1,CASSFIQMNTEAFF,TGTGCCAGCAGTTTTATCCAGATGAACACTGAAGCTTTCTTT
TRBV6-1,TRBD1,few,TRBJ1-5,CASSELQGRSNQPQHF,TGTGCCAGCAGTGAACTACAGGGGCGTAGCAATCAGCCCCAGCATTTT
TRBV6-1,-,many,TRBJ2-7,CAVRPPGRYEQYF,TGTGCCGTCCGACCCCCTGGTCGCTACGAGCAGTACTTC
TRBV27,-,-,TRBJ2-5,CATGGGRRETQYF,TGTGCCACCGGTGGTGGACGGAGGGAGACCCAGTACTTC
TRBV5-1,-,many,TRBJ2-2,CASSPTRDSELFF,TGCGCCAGCAGCCCAACCCGGGACTCGGAGCTGTTTTTT
TRBV6-5,TRBD1,many,TRBJ2-3,CASSYSGTGRDTQYF,TGTGCCAGCAGTTACTCCGGGACAGGGCGAGATACGCAGTATTTT
TRBV2,TRBD2,many,TRBJ2-1,CASSVGGSSYNEQFF,TGTGCCAGCAGTGTGGGCGGGAGCTCCTACAATGAGCAGTTCTTC
TRBV12-3/TRBV12-4,TRBD2,many,TRBJ2-1,CASSFSSGGAFHGNEQFF,TGTGCCAGCAGTTTTTCTAGCGGGGGGGCTTTTCACGGCAATGAGCAGTTCTTC
TRBV19,-,few,TRBJ2-2,CASSHGTSNTGELFF,TGTGCCAGTTCTCACGGGACTTCGAACACCGGGGAGCTGTTTTTT
TRBV6-1,-,many,TRBJ2-3,CATLRAGATDTQYF,TGTGCCACCCTAAGAGCAGGGGCCACAGATACGCAGTATTTT
TRBV20-1,-,many,TRBJ2-7,CSAIGGYEQYF,TGCAGTGCCATAGGGGGCTACGAGCAGTACTTC
TRBV20-1,-,-,TRBJ1-6,CSAMDRVTSPLHF,TGCAGTGCTATGGACCGAGTTACTTCACCCCTCCACTTT
TRBV7-2,-,many,TRBJ1-1,CASSLKEEGRKAFF,TGTGCCAGCAGCTTAAAAGAGGAAGGGAGAAAAGCTTTCTTT
TRBV12-5,TRBD1,many,TRBJ1-1,CASGPGQGGNTEAFF,TGTGCTAGTGGTCCGGGACAGGGGGGGAACACTGAAGCTTTCTTT
TRBV6-1,TRBD1,many,TRBJ1-2,CASSEAGRGGAGYTF,TGTGCCAGCAGTGAAGCCGGCAGGGGGGGAGCAGGCTACACCTTC
TRBV28,TRBD1,many,TRBJ1-3,CASSPIPGQRSSGNTIYF,TGTGCCAGCAGCCCTATCCCGGGACAGCGGTCCTCTGGAAACACCATATATTTT
TRBV11-2,-,many,TRBJ2-3,CASRRLFGTDTQYF,TGTGCCAGCAGGCGTCTCTTTGGGACAGATACGCAGTATTTT